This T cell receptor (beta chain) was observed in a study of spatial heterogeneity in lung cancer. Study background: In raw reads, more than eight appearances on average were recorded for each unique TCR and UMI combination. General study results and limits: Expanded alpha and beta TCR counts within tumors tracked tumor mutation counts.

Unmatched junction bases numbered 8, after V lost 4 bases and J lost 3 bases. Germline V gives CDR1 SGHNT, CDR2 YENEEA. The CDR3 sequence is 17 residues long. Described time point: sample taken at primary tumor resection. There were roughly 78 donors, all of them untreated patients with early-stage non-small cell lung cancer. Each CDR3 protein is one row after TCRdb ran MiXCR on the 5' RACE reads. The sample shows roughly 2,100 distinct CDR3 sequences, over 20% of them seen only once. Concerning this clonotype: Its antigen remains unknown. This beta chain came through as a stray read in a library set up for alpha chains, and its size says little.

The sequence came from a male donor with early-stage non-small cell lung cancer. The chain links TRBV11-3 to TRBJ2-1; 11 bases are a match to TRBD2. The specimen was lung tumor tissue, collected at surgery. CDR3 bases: TGTGCCAGCAGCTCCGGGGATAGCGGGGGGGACTACAATGAGCAGTTCTTC. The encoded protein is CASSSGDSGGDYNEQFF.